Below, one T cell receptor (beta chain) is given with its context. Its cognate antigen is unknown. This CDR3 region has 16 residues. Trimming removed 3 bases at V and 5 bases at J, with 16 bases between. Germline V CDR1 and CDR2: MGHRA, YSYEKL. The record originates from a study of radiotherapy plus CTLA-4 blockade in lung cancer. On the study more broadly: Objective response rate was more than 15%; disease control rate, 25% to 35%.

TCRdb keeps only in-frame clones here, not all; method: immunoSEQ multiplex PCR. Found here are around 71,000 clones, approximately 76% of them singletons; the top ten hold 15% to 20%. Notes on the study in general: Best predicting response, reportedly, were early blood T cell clone dynamics, with interferon-beta.

This rearrangement joins TRBV4-1 to TRBJ1-4; D is undetermined. The sample consisted of peripheral blood, taken from a patient treated with radiotherapy plus ipilimumab. The sequence was obtained from a human donor with non-small cell lung cancer whose response to radiotherapy plus ipilimumab could not be evaluated. Some clones in this sample may be carry-over from other donors' samples. For the CDR3, the DNA is TGCGCCAGCAGCCACTCCTACGAGGGATCAAATGAAAAACTGTTTTTT. Protein product: CASSHSYEGSNEKLFF.